A single sample gave rise to the 2 T cell receptor beta chains below, sequenced in a study of blood T cell repertoires in COVID-19. Clones were sequenced by immunoSEQ multiplex PCR, and TCRdb holds only the in-frame ones, with some missing. Here the sample spans 35,000 to 50,000 clones, under 85% being singletons. The sample comprised peripheral blood. These TCRs come from a woman older than 75 with acute or convalescent COVID-19.

This clone was picked up a small number of times. No DNA is shown, since the ends of the CDR3 on it are uncertain; the CDR3 is the one TCRdb lists. V and J are TRBV14 and TRBJ2-2; the table assigns TRBD2, which was not confirmed against the DNA. Inclusive of both ends, the CDR3 amounts to 14 amino acids. In germline, CDR1 is SGHDN, CDR2 FVKESK. The CDR3 loop is CASSQDFGAGELFF.

The rearrangement joins TRBV11-3 to TRBJ2-7; D gene uncertain. The germline V and J ends were trimmed by 0 bases and 4 bases, with 7 bases remaining between them. CDR1 is SGHNT, CDR2 YENEEA, per germline. The CDR3 covers 13 residues. CDR3 residues: CASSLEFGYEQYF. CDR3 DNA sequence: TGTGCCAGCAGCTTAGAATTCGGTTACGAGCAGTACTTC.